These 15 T cell receptor beta chains originate from one sample sequenced in a study of blood T cell repertoires in COVID-19. Clones were read by immunoSEQ multiplex PCR, and TCRdb kept only the in-frame ones, dropping some. Of some 290,000 clones in the sample, over 85% were seen once. What was sequenced was PBMCs or T cells enriched from blood (not recorded which). Source of these receptors: a woman in her twenties or thirties who had recovered from COVID-19.

This clone was observed once. The chain uses TRBV7-2 and TRBJ1-2; no firm D call. Trimming pared 3 bases from V and 4 bases from J, leaving 15 bases between. Germline CDR1 and CDR2: SGHTA and FQGNSA. CDR3 length: 15 amino acids. CDR3 sequence (DNA): TGTGCCAGCAGCTTCGGGGAAGGTTTGTTCTATGGCTACACCTTC. Residues: CASSFGEGLFYGYTF. Full variable domain (remainder filled in from reference TRBV7-2 and TRBJ1-2): GAGVSQSPSNKVTEKGKDVELRCDPISGHTALYWYRQSLGQGLEFLIYFQGNSAPDKSGLPSDRFSAERTGGSVSTLTIQRTQQEDSAVYLCASSFGEGLFYGYTFGSGTRLTVV.

The rearrangement joins TRBV18 to TRBJ1-2; possible D gene TRBD1, 5 bases. The CDR3 covers 14 residues. The germline V and J ends were trimmed by 2 bases and 5 bases, with 12 bases remaining between them. Germline V lookup: CDR1 KGHSH, CDR2 LQKENI. Here the CDR3 reads CASSPWPGMYGYTF. CDR3 in DNA: TGTGCCAGCTCACCATGGCCAGGGATGTATGGCTACACCTTC.

In this sample, this clone turned up once. The chain has TRBV6-5 and TRBJ2-5; no reliable D call. V was shortened by 5 bases and J by 4 bases, with 17 bases between the two germline ends. The CDR3 is 15 amino acids. Germline values: CDR1 MNHEY, CDR2 SVGAGI. CDR3 DNA: TGTGCCAGCAGTCCGATAAAAAAAATAGCAGAGACCCAGTACTTC. Its translation: CASSPIKKIAETQYF.

The chain has TRBV27 and TRBJ1-2; a weak D match, TRBD1 (5 bases). CDR3 length: 15 residues. V dropped 1 base and J dropped 6 bases, with 15 bases sitting between them. Germline CDR1 is MNHEY and CDR2 is SMNVEV (reference sequence). CDR3 bases: TGTGCCAGCAGTTTATTCAGCCCCACGGGGGATGGCTACACCTTC. Protein sequence: CASSLFSPTGDGYTF.

The V call is TRBV21-1, the J call TRBJ2-4; the table's TRBD1 call for D was not verified on the DNA. TRBV21-1 is a pseudogene. The CDR3 is 12 amino acids. The CDR3 loop is CASSQAKNIQYF. The CDR3 region has the DNA TGTGCCAGCAGCCAGGCCAAAAACATTCAGTACTTC.

CDR3 protein: CASSPLPIEIFRDTVSGNTIYF. CDR3 coding DNA: TGTGCCAGCAGCCCTCTCCCAATCGAAATATTCCGGGACACTGTCTCTGGAAACACCATATATTTT. The chain links TRBV27 to TRBJ1-3; D is possibly TRBD1 (6 bases). The V and J ends lost 6 bases and 0 bases respectively, with 33 bases between them. The CDR3 sequence is 22 residues long. Germline V gene lookup returns CDR1 MNHEY and CDR2 SMNVEV (reference sequence).

This chain uses TRBV27 with TRBJ2-1; 7 bases are shared with TRBD2. Per the germline V gene, CDR1 is MNHEY and CDR2 is SMNVEV (reference sequence). V lost 5 bases and J lost 8; bases outside the gene matches: 12. The CDR3 consists of 15 residues. This CDR3 is CASSIGLVSRYEQFF. CDR3 bases: TGTGCCAGCAGTATAGGACTAGTATCCCGTTATGAGCAGTTCTTC.

This clone was picked up one time. This rearrangement joins TRBV29-1 to TRBJ1-1; D not certain. Trimming took 4 bases from V and 6 from J, leaving 9 bases between them. The CDR3 loop spans 11 amino acids. Germline lookup yields CDR1 SQVTM and CDR2 ANQGSEA. CDR3 bases: TGCAGCGTTGTGAAGGCGGCTGAAGCTTTCTTT. The encoded protein is CSVVKAAEAFF.

The chain carries TRBV3-1 (or the pseudogene TRBV3-2) and TRBJ2-7; TRBD1 aligns across 11 bases. This CDR3 is 15 amino acids long. CDR1 and CDR2 from the germline V gene are LGHDT and YNNKEL (reference sequence). V gave up 4 bases and J gave up 2 bases; unmatched junction bases: 4. The CDR3 protein is CASSRDRGFPYEQYF. For the CDR3, the DNA is TGTGCCAGCAGCCGGGACAGGGGGTTTCCCTACGAGCAGTACTTC.

The chain joins TRBV5-1 to TRBJ1-5, with D uncertain. The germline V gene has CDR1 SGHRS and CDR2 YFSETQ. This CDR3 is 14 amino acids long. V lost 5 bases, J lost 0 bases, and 9 bases lay in between. CDR3: CASSGGDSNQPQHF. For the CDR3, the DNA is TGCGCCAGCAGTGGAGGAGATAGCAATCAGCCCCAGCATTTT.

The V gene is TRBV28, the J gene TRBJ2-5; 7 bases map to TRBD2. The CDR3 sequence is 13 residues long. Germline lookup yields CDR1 MDHEN and CDR2 SYDVKM. J lost 9 bases, V lost 5 bases, and 9 bases had no gene match. The DNA of the CDR3 is TGTGCCAGCAGTCCCCAGCGGGAAATGGCCCAGTACTTC. It is translated as CASSPQREMAQYF.

This chain connects TRBV7-9 to TRBJ2-7; a weak D match, TRBD1 (6 bases). Germline-derived CDR1 and CDR2 are SEHNR and FQNEAQ (reference sequence). The CDR3 sequence is 12 residues long. The germline V and J ends were trimmed by 6 bases and 5 bases, with 11 bases remaining between them. Here the CDR3 reads CASRNRDHEQYF. As DNA, the CDR3 is TGTGCCAGCAGGAACAGGGACCACGAGCAGTACTTC. The variable domain in full, completed from reference TRBV7-9 and TRBJ2-7, reads DTGVSQNPRHKITKRGQNVTFRCDPISEHNRLYWYRQTLGQGPEFLTYFQNEAQLEKSRLLSDRFSAERPKGSFSTLEIQRTEQGDSAMYLCASRNRDHEQYFGPGTRLTVT.

The CDR3 nucleotides are TGTGCCATCAGTCAGCAGGGATCAAACTATGGCTACACCTTC. It translates to CAISQQGSNYGYTF. The chain combines TRBV10-3 with TRBJ1-2; a possible D gene is TRBD1 (5 bases). V was clipped by 5 bases and J by 2 bases, with 12 bases between them. The CDR3 runs 14 residues. CDR1 ENHRY and CDR2 SYGVKD come from the germline V gene.

J is TRBJ1-2 and V is TRBV6-5; 12 bases map to TRBD1. The CDR3 sequence is 14 residues long. Germline assignment: CDR1 MNHEY and CDR2 SVGAGI. J lost 8 bases, V lost 7 bases, and 8 bases had no gene match. The chain's CDR3 is CASTPGQGAGGYTF. The CDR3 coding sequence is TGTGCCAGCACGCCGGGACAGGGGGCGGGAGGCTACACCTTC.

This clone was observed a few times. The J gene is TRBJ1-1, the V gene TRBV30, with D possibly TRBD1 on 5 matching bases. CDR1 and CDR2 from the germline V gene are GTSNPN and SVGIG (reference sequence). The V gene lost 5 bases and the J gene lost 3 bases, with 37 bases spanning the gap. The CDR3 runs to 21 residues. The CDR3 sequence: CAWDPTNPRGYELYRDTEAFF. The CDR3 DNA reads as TGTGCCTGGGATCCTACGAATCCCCGGGGGTACGAACTTTATAGGGACACTGAAGCTTTCTTT.